Listed here are 25 T cell receptor beta chains from one sample, sequenced in a study of T-cell memory formation after mild COVID-19. TCRdb recomputed calls from the 5' RACE reads with MiXCR, one row per CDR3 protein. Here the sample spans approximately 400,000 distinct CDR3 sequences, more than 15% being singletons. Sequencing used PBMCs or a T cell subset sorted from them (not recorded which). The receptor set was obtained from a man aged 18 to 29 who had mild COVID-19 (a few samples of this study predate the infection). Cell type and time point are not known.

This clonotype has only a few counts. The chain employs TRBV10-3 and TRBJ2-5; a weak D match, TRBD2 (6 bases). Germline CDR1 and CDR2: ENHRY and SYGVKD. This CDR3 has 15 residues. The germline V and J ends were trimmed by 3 bases and 5 bases, with 16 bases remaining between them. The chain's CDR3 is CAISELATPGETQYF. The CDR3 region has the DNA TGTGCCATCAGTGAACTAGCCACCCCCGGGGAGACCCAGTACTTC.

The chain is built from TRBV18 and TRBJ1-1; possibly TRBD1 for D (6 bases). This CDR3 has 15 amino acids. V dropped 10 bases and J dropped 1 base, with 19 bases sitting between them. Germline lookup yields CDR1 KGHSH and CDR2 LQKENI. In DNA form, the CDR3 reads TGTGCCACCCGTGGAGAGGGGGGTGCGAACACTGAAGCTTTCTTT. Protein: CATRGEGGANTEAFF. Based on the CDR3 plus reference TRBV18 and TRBJ1-1, the full variable domain is NAGVMQNPRHLVRRRGQEARLRCSPMKGHSHVYWYRQLPEEGLKFMVYLQKENIIDESGMPKERFSAEFPKEGPSILRIQQVVRGDSAAYFCATRGEGGANTEAFFGQGTRLTVV.

The chain couples TRBV4-3 to TRBJ2-3, with D hard to call. The CDR3 totals 11 residues. Germline assignment: CDR1 LGHNA and CDR2 YSLEER. The V gene lost 0 bases and the J gene lost 12 bases, with 7 bases spanning the gap. The CDR3 loop is CASSQDQRQYF. The CDR3 nucleotides read TGCGCCAGCAGCCAAGATCAGCGTCAGTATTTT.

This clonotype was recorded a few times. The chain is built from TRBV5-1 and TRBJ2-5; 7 nucleotides align to TRBD2. Per the germline V gene, CDR1 is SGHRS and CDR2 is YFSETQ. V gave up 0 bases and J gave up 5 bases; unmatched junction bases: 4. The CDR3 runs to 14 residues. CDR3 sequence (DNA): TGCGCCAGCAGCTTGGGGGGGACTAAGGAGACCCAGTACTTC. This sequence encodes CASSLGGTKETQYF.

V usage is TRBV5-5 and J usage is TRBJ1-2, with 8 bases lining up with TRBD1. Germline trimming cut 7 bases from V and 8 bases from J; bases unmatched to any gene: 7. This CDR3 region has 12 residues. Germline V gene lookup returns CDR1 SGHKS and CDR2 YYEKEE (reference sequence). CDR3 sequence reads: CASGQGMWGYTF. The CDR3 nucleotides read TGTGCCAGCGGACAGGGCATGTGGGGCTACACCTTC. Complete variable domain (other parts from reference TRBV5-5 and TRBJ1-2): DAGVTQSPTHLIKTRGQQVTLRCSPISGHKSVSWYQQVLGQGPQFIFQYYEKEERGRGNFPDRFSARQFPNYSSELNVNALLLGDSALYLCASGQGMWGYTFGSGTRLTVV.

This clonotype has a count of ten or more. This sequence joins TRBV20-1 and TRBJ2-1; D is perhaps TRBD2 (6 bases). The CDR3 is 16 residues long. The V and J ends lost 6 bases and 0 bases respectively, with 18 bases between them. CDR1 and CDR2 (germline): DFQATT, SNEGSKA (reference sequence). In DNA, the CDR3 is TGCAGTGCGAACCACCCCTACGGGGGCTCCTACAATGAGCAGTTCTTC. It codes for CSANHPYGGSYNEQFF.

In its sample, this clonotype was seen a few times. The V gene is TRBV28, the J gene TRBJ2-1, with TRBD2 matching 8 bases. Germline CDR1 and CDR2: MDHEN and SYDVKM. J lost 6 bases, V lost 8 bases, and 6 bases had no gene match. This CDR3 has 13 amino acids. Here the CDR3 DNA reads TGTGCCAGCCACCCGGGGGGGGGCAATGAGCAGTTCTTC. Translated: CASHPGGGNEQFF. Filled out from reference TRBV28 and TRBJ2-1, the complete variable domain reads DVKVTQSSRYLVKRTGEKVFLECVQDMDHENMFWYRQDPGLGLRLIYFSYDVKMKEKGDIPEGYSVSREKKERFSLILESASTNQTSMYLCASHPGGGNEQFFGPGTRLTVL.

This clonotype has a handful of counts. The V gene is TRBV7-8, the J gene TRBJ2-1, with D perhaps assigned TRBD1 or TRBD2 (5 bases each). Germline V gene sequence: CDR1 SGHVS, CDR2 FQNEAQ. V lost 11 bases, J lost 5 bases, and 10 bases lay in between. The length of the CDR3 is 11 residues. The CDR3 sequence is CAVRDHNEQFF. CDR3 DNA: TGTGCCGTCCGGGACCACAATGAGCAGTTCTTC.

J is TRBJ2-7 and V is TRBV27; the D call may be TRBD1 or TRBD2 (5 bases each). Trimming shortened V by 3 bases and J by 2 bases, and 14 bases separated the two germline ends. Germline assignment: CDR1 MNHEY and CDR2 SMNVEV (reference sequence). This CDR3 is built from 15 residues. DNA of the CDR3: TGTGCCAGCAGTTTGAGGGACGGAAGGGCCTACGAGCAGTACTTC. Protein: CASSLRDGRAYEQYF.

The V call is TRBV6-6, the J call TRBJ2-3; D is unresolved. Trimming left V 0 bases short and J 3 bases short, with 7 bases between. Germline CDR1 reads MNHNY; CDR2 reads SVGAGI (reference sequence). The CDR3 runs 14 residues. Here the CDR3 DNA reads TGTGCCAGCAGTTACTCGCATGGGACAGATACGCAGTATTTT. Protein: CASSYSHGTDTQYF.

The genes are TRBV4-1 and TRBJ1-4; no definite D call. CDR1 MGHRA and CDR2 YSYEKL come from the germline V gene. The CDR3 sequence is 13 residues long. V was clipped by 4 bases and J by 8 bases, with 11 bases between them. The CDR3 DNA is TGCGCCAGCAGCCTTAGTGGGTCCGAAAAACTGTTTTTT. This encodes CASSLSGSEKLFF.

This chain links TRBV27 with TRBJ1-5; D gene unclear. Germline values: CDR1 MNHEY, CDR2 SMNVEV (reference sequence). This CDR3 is built from 16 residues. Trimming shortened V by 0 bases and J by 4 bases, and 13 bases separated the two germline ends. The CDR3 DNA follows: TGTGCCAGCAGTTTATCACCTGGAAGGGCTAATCAGCCCCAGCATTTT. It translates to CASSLSPGRANQPQHF.

This chain joins TRBV7-3 and TRBJ2-3; weak D call: TRBD2 (6 bases). Germline lookup yields CDR1 SGHTA and CDR2 FQGTGA. V lost 3 bases and J 2 bases, leaving 15 bases between the germline ends. The CDR3 extends over 16 amino acids. The chain's CDR3 is CASSFAGTGDTDTQYF. In DNA, the CDR3 is TGTGCCAGCAGCTTTGCCGGGACGGGAGACACAGATACGCAGTATTTT.

V is TRBV7-2 and J is TRBJ1-6, with TRBD1 matching 10 bases. The germline CDR1 and CDR2 sequences are SGHTA and FQGNSA. The CDR3 runs 14 residues. J lost 12 bases, V lost 5 bases, and 7 bases had no gene match. The CDR3 reads CASSSGTGELPLHF. CDR3 coding DNA: TGTGCCAGCAGCAGCGGGACAGGGGAATTACCCCTCCACTTT.

This chain links TRBV20-1 with TRBJ2-1; 10 nucleotides agree with TRBD2. Trimming removed 3 bases from V and 7 bases from J; junction bases left unmatched: 6. CDR1 and CDR2 from the germline V gene are DFQATT and SNEGSKA (reference sequence). This CDR3 region has 14 residues. CDR3 sequence: CSARWSGGVNEQFF. CDR3 sequence (DNA): TGCAGTGCTAGGTGGAGCGGGGGGGTGAATGAGCAGTTCTTC.

This clonotype was detected only a few times. This chain links TRBV6-2 or TRBV6-3 with TRBJ2-1; D not resolved. The ends were cut back, 5 bases at V and 4 bases at J, with 9 bases in the middle. Looked up from germline, CDR1 is MNHEY and CDR2 is SVGEGT. This CDR3 has 13 residues. The DNA of the CDR3 is TGTGCCAGCAGTCCAAACGTATACAATGAGCAGTTCTTC. Translation: CASSPNVYNEQFF.

The chain uses TRBV27 and TRBJ2-1; 8 bases align to TRBD2. CDR3 length: 15 amino acids. The V gene's germline CDR1 is MNHEY and CDR2 SMNVEV (reference sequence). Trimming took 5 bases from V and 0 from J; bases not matched to a gene: 3. CDR3 loop: CASSNGGGSYNEQFF. The CDR3 DNA reads TGTGCCAGCAGTAACGGGGGGGGCTCCTACAATGAGCAGTTCTTC.

The rearrangement joins TRBV27 to TRBJ2-7; TRBD1 matches 7 bases. Germline V CDR1 and CDR2: MNHEY, SMNVEV (reference sequence). The CDR3 spans 13 residues. V lost 2 bases to trimming and J lost 7 bases; unmatched junction nucleotides: 5. CDR3 amino acids: CASSLKGAGEQYV. The CDR3 DNA follows: TGTGCCAGCAGTTTAAAGGGGGCCGGGGAGCAGTACGTC.

This clonotype was seen a few times. The V and J genes are TRBV7-9 and TRBJ2-1, with D possibly matching TRBD2 (5 bases). V was cut by 5 bases and J by 4 bases, with 15 bases left in between. The germline V gene encodes CDR1 SEHNR and CDR2 FQNEAQ (reference sequence). The CDR3 length is 15 residues. The CDR3 spells CASSPRRGDYNEQFF. The CDR3 DNA reads TGTGCCAGCAGCCCCCGTCGGGGAGATTACAATGAGCAGTTCTTC.

The chain recombines TRBV7-9 with TRBJ2-2; D is ambiguous. V was pared by 0 bases and J by 4 bases, with 9 bases between. The germline V gene has CDR1 SEHNR and CDR2 FQNEAQ (reference sequence). The CDR3 runs to 15 residues. CDR3: CASSLAGLITGELFF. The CDR3 DNA reads as TGTGCCAGCAGCTTAGCAGGGTTAATCACCGGGGAGCTGTTTTTT.

This clonotype was recorded a few times. The chain combines TRBV30 with TRBJ2-7; 10 nucleotides agree with TRBD2. The CDR3 has 14 residues. Germline loops: CDR1 GTSNPN, CDR2 SVGIG (reference sequence). V lost 0 bases and J lost 7; bases outside the gene matches: 6. CDR3 sequence reads: CAWSVAGGPGEQYF. As DNA, the CDR3 is TGTGCCTGGAGTGTAGCGGGGGGGCCTGGGGAGCAGTACTTC.

The CDR3 here is CASTHDRGRGYTF. CDR3 bases: TGCGCCAGCACCCACGACAGGGGACGGGGCTACACCTTC. This rearrangement joins TRBV4-1 to TRBJ1-2, with 8 bases aligning to TRBD1. The CDR3 is 13 residues long. The trim removed 7 bases at V and 8 bases at J, leaving 9 bases unmatched. The germline CDR1 and CDR2 sequences are MGHRA and YSYEKL.

This clonotype came up many times. This chain connects TRBV19 to TRBJ1-6; D ambiguous. Germline V gene data show CDR1 as LNHDA and CDR2 as SQIVND (reference sequence). The V end lost 5 bases, the J end lost 4 bases, and 21 bases lay between the germline ends. CDR3 size: 18 residues. The CDR3 coding sequence is TGTGCCAGTAGTGGCCCCTCTTGGGAAGGGCTTTATAATTCACCCCTCCACTTT. Translation gives CASSGPSWEGLYNSPLHF. The full variable domain, completed using reference TRBV19 and TRBJ1-6, is DGGITQSPKYLFRKEGQNVTLSCEQNLNHDAMYWYRQDPGQGLRLIYYSQIVNDFQKGDIAEGYSVSREKKESFPLTVTSAQKNPTAFYLCASSGPSWEGLYNSPLHFGNGTRLTVT.

This clonotype has only a few counts. The V gene is TRBV7-9, the J gene TRBJ1-2; no definite D call. The germline V gene has CDR1 SEHNR and CDR2 FQNEAQ (reference sequence). The CDR3 is 12 amino acids. The V and J ends lost 1 base and 8 bases respectively, with 8 bases between them. Written as DNA, the CDR3 is TGTGCCAGCAGCTTAGAGTTGGAGGGCTACACCTTC. Protein sequence: CASSLELEGYTF.

This clonotype was seen ten or more times. The rearrangement joins TRBV5-1 to TRBJ2-2, with 14 nucleotides matching TRBD2. The CDR3 totals 17 residues. V dropped 0 bases and J dropped 6; count of bases not matched to a gene: 4. Germline CDR1 and CDR2: SGHRS and YFSETQ. Written as DNA, the CDR3 is TGCGCCAGCAGCTTGGGAGGACTAGCGGGGGGAGCCGGGGAGCTGTTTTTT. Translated, it gives CASSLGGLAGGAGELFF.